Below, 14 T cell receptor beta chains from the same sample are listed, as sequenced in a study of blood T cell repertoires in COVID-19. Some clones are missing from TCRdb's copy, which holds only in-frame ones; the method was immunoSEQ multiplex PCR. The table has under 250,000 clones, around nine tenths seen once. The sequenced material came from peripheral blood. The source of these receptors is a woman in her 70s with active or convalescent COVID-19.

V usage is TRBV6-6 and J usage is TRBJ1-5; TRBD1 matches at 7 bases. The length of the CDR3 is 15 residues. The germline V gene encodes CDR1 MNHNY and CDR2 SVGAGI (reference sequence). V shed 9 bases, J shed 7 bases, and the junction held 15 bases outside the gene matches. DNA of the CDR3: TGTGCCAGTCTGGAAGGGCAGGGGGGTAAGCAGCCCCAGCATTTT. Residues: CASLEGQGGKQPQHF.

The rearrangement uses TRBV25-1 and TRBJ1-2; the D gene is possibly TRBD1 (6 bases). The CDR3 extends over 14 amino acids. Between the trimmed V and J ends, which lost 6 bases and 1 base, there was a span of 12 bases. Germline V gene sequence: CDR1 MGHDK, CDR2 SYGVNS. CDR3 sequence reads: CASSWTVDNYGYTF. In DNA form, the CDR3 reads TGTGCCAGCAGCTGGACAGTCGATAACTATGGCTACACCTTC.

The CDR3 region is CASSFGALEQFF. The CDR3 DNA follows: TGTGCCAGCAGTTTTGGGGCACTTGAGCAGTTCTTC. The chain is built from TRBV12-3 or TRBV12-4 and TRBJ2-1; a weak D match, TRBD1 (5 bases). V gave up 3 bases and J gave up 9 bases, with 9 bases separating them. This CDR3 has 12 residues.

This chain connects TRBV9 to TRBJ1-3, with D tentatively TRBD1 (5 bases). CDR3 length: 15 residues. Trimming shortened V by 0 bases and J by 3 bases, and 10 bases separated the two germline ends. Looked up from germline, CDR1 is SGDLS and CDR2 is YYNGEE. In DNA, the CDR3 is TGTGCCAGCAGCGTAGGGAGCCAGGGTGGAAACACCATATATTTT. Amino acids: CASSVGSQGGNTIYF.

The chain recombines TRBV19 with TRBJ1-1; TRBD1 is a possible D gene (6 bases). The CDR3 consists of 15 residues. Trimming left V 6 bases short and J 0 bases short, with 14 bases between. Germline assignment: CDR1 LNHDA and CDR2 SQIVND (reference sequence). In DNA, the CDR3 is TGTGCCAGTAGGGTCCGGGACACAATGAACACTGAAGCTTTCTTT. Its translation is CASRVRDTMNTEAFF.

CDR3 sequence (DNA): TGTGCCAGCAGCTCGGTTTGGGGCTACACCTTC. Its translation is CASSSVWGYTF. The rearrangement links TRBV11-2 to TRBJ1-2; D is ambiguous. The CDR3 spans 11 residues. The V and J ends lost 4 bases and 8 bases respectively, with 8 bases between them. CDR1 is SGHAT, CDR2 FQNNGV, per germline.

This clone has just one count. The chain's CDR3 is CASSQGTAGTVKVSGNTIYF. In DNA form, the CDR3 reads TGCGCCAGCAGCCAAGGGACGGCCGGGACAGTCAAAGTCTCTGGAAACACCATATATTTT. This chain joins TRBV4-3 and TRBJ1-3, with TRBD1 identical over 7 bases. J was trimmed by 0 bases and V by 1 base; bases with no gene match: 15. Germline V gives CDR1 LGHNA, CDR2 YSLEER. The CDR3 is 20 amino acids.

J is TRBJ2-1 and V is TRBV5-4; no definite D call. The CDR3 is made up of 13 amino acids. The ends were cut back, 0 bases at V and 12 bases at J, with 13 bases in the middle. In germline, CDR1 is SGHNT, CDR2 YYREEE (reference sequence). Here the CDR3 reads CASSLDRQNRQFF. The CDR3 nucleotides read TGTGCCAGCAGCTTGGATCGGCAGAACAGGCAGTTCTTC.

CDR3 region: CASSVGAGLGQETQYF. In DNA, the CDR3 is TGTGCCAGCAGCGTAGGGGCAGGGTTAGGCCAAGAGACCCAGTACTTC. The J gene is TRBJ2-5, the V gene TRBV9, with D possibly matching TRBD1 (5 bases). Per germline, CDR1 SGDLS and CDR2 YYNGEE. This CDR3 comprises 16 residues. With 0 bases removed from V and 1 base from J, the gap between germline ends came to 13 bases.

The rearrangement uses TRBV18 and TRBJ2-7, with TRBD1 matching over 7 bases. From germline, CDR1 is KGHSH and CDR2 LQKENI. Germline trimming cut 3 bases from V and 6 bases from J; bases unmatched to any gene: 11. CDR3 length: 15 residues. In DNA form, the CDR3 reads TGTGCCAGCTCACCTCAACAGGGGTTTTCGTCCGAGCAGTACTTC. This gives the protein CASSPQQGFSSEQYF.

This chain uses TRBV4-3 with TRBJ2-7; 7 bases align to TRBD1. Germline CDR1 is LGHNA and CDR2 is YSLEER. This CDR3 is 15 amino acids long. The J segment lost 7 bases and the V segment lost 5 bases, leaving 14 bases of the junction unmatched. For the CDR3, the DNA is TGCGCCAGCAGCTTGGGGTCACACAGGGGACAAGAGCAGTACTTC. Translated, it gives CASSLGSHRGQEQYF.

This clone was seen only a few times. This CDR3 reads CASSSGTFYEQYF. The CDR3 DNA reads TGCGCCAGCAGCTCCGGGACATTCTACGAGCAGTACTTC. The J gene is TRBJ2-7, the V gene TRBV5-1; a possible D gene is TRBD1 (6 bases). Germline V gene lookup returns CDR1 SGHRS and CDR2 YFSETQ. CDR3 length equals 13 residues. V lost 3 bases, J lost 3 bases, and 10 bases lay in between.

This clone was seen a handful of times. The rearrangement uses TRBV9 and TRBJ1-1; the D gene is possibly TRBD1 (5 bases). The CDR3 is 14 residues long. Trimming took 5 bases from V and 6 from J, leaving 17 bases between them. CDR1 SGDLS and CDR2 YYNGEE come from the germline V gene. The CDR3 DNA sequence: TGTGCCAGCAGTTCTTACGTAGCGGGGGCTGAAGCTTTCTTT. This encodes CASSSYVAGAEAFF.

V gene TRBV18 combines with J gene TRBJ1-2; 8 nucleotides align to TRBD1. Per the germline V gene, CDR1 is KGHSH and CDR2 is LQKENI. CDR3 length equals 14 residues. J gave up 1 base and V 6 bases, and 4 bases lay outside the gene matches. CDR3 sequence reads: CASSSGQVNYGYTF. DNA for the CDR3: TGTGCCAGCTCCTCGGGACAGGTTAACTATGGCTACACCTTC.